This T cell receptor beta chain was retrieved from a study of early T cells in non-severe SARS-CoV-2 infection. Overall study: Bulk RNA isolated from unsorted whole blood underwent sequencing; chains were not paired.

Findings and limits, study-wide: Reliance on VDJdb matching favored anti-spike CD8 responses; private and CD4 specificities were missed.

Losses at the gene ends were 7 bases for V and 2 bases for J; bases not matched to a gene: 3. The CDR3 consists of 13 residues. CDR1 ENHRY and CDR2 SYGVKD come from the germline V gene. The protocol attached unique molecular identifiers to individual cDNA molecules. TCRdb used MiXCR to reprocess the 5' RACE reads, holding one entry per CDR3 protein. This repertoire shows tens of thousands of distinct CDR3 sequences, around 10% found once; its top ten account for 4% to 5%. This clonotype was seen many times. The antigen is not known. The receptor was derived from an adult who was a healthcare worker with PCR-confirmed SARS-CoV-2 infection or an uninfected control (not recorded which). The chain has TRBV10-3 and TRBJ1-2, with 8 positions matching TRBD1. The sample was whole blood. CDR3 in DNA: TGTGCCATCAATGGACAGGGCAACTATGGCTACACCTTC. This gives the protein CAINGQGNYGYTF.